This T cell receptor beta chain derives from a study of cytomegalovirus exposure and HLA in healthy donors. 60 Vbeta and 13 Jbeta primers were used in PCR. Sequencing used immunoSEQ multiplex PCR; TCRdb keeps in-frame clones, though not all of them. Of around 100,000 clones listed, around 70% are singletons. The CDR3 totals 14 residues. The count of this clone is one. Its antigen is still unknown. Points from the study as a whole: Accurate HLA-A and HLA-B prediction from TCR beta sequences was reported for most subjects. Confirmation was obtained in vitro that a few CMV-associated chains are specific for CMV antigens. Common viral pathogens (according to a later analysis) appeared linked to several of the most significant clusters. Segments of the TCR beta V type were, in most cases, productive about 87% or about 30% of the time in an earlier analysis.

The specimen was PBMCs. This receptor was obtained from a man aged 30 to 39 in good health and CMV-seropositive. J is TRBJ2-1 and V is TRBV21-1; the table names TRBD1, a call not compared with the DNA. TRBV21-1 is a pseudogene. CDR3 in DNA: TGTGCCAGCAGCGACGGGACAGGGGACAATGAGCAGTTCTTC. It translates to CASSDGTGDNEQFF.